Here is one T cell receptor (beta chain) with its context. In the original processing: Using reference gene primer amplification, nucleated cell counts were estimated. Using immunoSEQ multiplex PCR, the repertoire was profiled, and TCRdb retains in-frame clones only, with some absent. Clone size and V and J calls were adopted from that table, with D and trimming inferred from the DNA. The sample contains some 100,000 clones, 65% to 90% of which appear only once. With V trimmed by 3 bases and J by 0 bases, 2 bases remained unmatched. The CDR3 has 13 amino acids. In germline, CDR1 is GTSNPN, CDR2 SVGIG (reference sequence). The data were obtained in a study of blood T cell repertoires in COVID-19. In the study overall: Nucleic acid was either cDNA or gDNA, and it came from T cells, B-cell-depleted T cells, or PBMCs.

Membership in each cohort depended on participant-reported clinical history. The clonotype was recovered from a woman aged 45-65 years who had recovered from COVID-19. V gene TRBV30 combines with J gene TRBJ2-7; 7 positions match TRBD1. Sequenced input: PBMCs or T cells enriched from blood (not recorded which). The CDR3 DNA follows: TGTGCCTGGAGCCCAGGGGGCTCCTACGAGCAGTACTTC. Translation gives CAWSPGGSYEQYF.